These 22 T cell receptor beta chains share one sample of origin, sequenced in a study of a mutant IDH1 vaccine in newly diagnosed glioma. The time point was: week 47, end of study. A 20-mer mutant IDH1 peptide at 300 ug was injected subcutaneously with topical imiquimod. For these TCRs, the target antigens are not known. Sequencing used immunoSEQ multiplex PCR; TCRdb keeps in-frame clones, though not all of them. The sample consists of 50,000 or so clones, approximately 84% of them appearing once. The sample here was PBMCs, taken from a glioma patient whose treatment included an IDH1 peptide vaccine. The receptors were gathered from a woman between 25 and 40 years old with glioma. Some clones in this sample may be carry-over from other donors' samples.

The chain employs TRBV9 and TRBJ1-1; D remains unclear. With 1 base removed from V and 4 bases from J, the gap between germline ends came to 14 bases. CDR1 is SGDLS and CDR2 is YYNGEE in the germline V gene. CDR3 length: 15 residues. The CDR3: CASSVKGGLFTEAFF. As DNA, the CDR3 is TGTGCCAGCAGCGTAAAAGGAGGGCTATTCACTGAAGCTTTCTTT.

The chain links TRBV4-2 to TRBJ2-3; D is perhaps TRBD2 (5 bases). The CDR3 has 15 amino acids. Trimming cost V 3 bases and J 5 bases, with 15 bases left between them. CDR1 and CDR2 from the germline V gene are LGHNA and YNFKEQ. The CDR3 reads CASSQETEGQDTQYF. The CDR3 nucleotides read TGTGCCAGCAGCCAGGAGACCGAGGGCCAAGATACGCAGTATTTT.

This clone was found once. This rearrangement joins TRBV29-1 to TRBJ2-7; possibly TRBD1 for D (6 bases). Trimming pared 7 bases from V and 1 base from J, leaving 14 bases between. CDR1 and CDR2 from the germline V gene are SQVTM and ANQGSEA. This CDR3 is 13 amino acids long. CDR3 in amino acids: CSAATGSSYEQYF. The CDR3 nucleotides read TGCAGCGCCGCGACAGGTTCTTCCTACGAGCAGTACTTC.

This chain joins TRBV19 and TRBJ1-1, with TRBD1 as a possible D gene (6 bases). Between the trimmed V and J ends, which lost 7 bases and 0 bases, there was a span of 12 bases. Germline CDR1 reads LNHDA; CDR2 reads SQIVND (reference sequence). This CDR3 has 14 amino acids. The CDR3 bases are TGTGCCAGTAACTCTTACAGGGTGAACACTGAAGCTTTCTTT. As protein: CASNSYRVNTEAFF. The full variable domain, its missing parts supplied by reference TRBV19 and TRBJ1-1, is DGGITQSPKYLFRKEGQNVTLSCEQNLNHDAMYWYRQDPGQGLRLIYYSQIVNDFQKGDIAEGYSVSREKKESFPLTVTSAQKNPTAFYLCASNSYRVNTEAFFGQGTRLTVV.

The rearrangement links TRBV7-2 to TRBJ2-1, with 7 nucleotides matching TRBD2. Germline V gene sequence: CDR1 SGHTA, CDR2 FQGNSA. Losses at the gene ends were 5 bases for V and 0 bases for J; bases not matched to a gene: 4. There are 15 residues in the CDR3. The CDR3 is CASSQSGDSYNEQFF. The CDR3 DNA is TGTGCCAGCAGCCAAAGCGGGGACTCCTACAATGAGCAGTTCTTC.

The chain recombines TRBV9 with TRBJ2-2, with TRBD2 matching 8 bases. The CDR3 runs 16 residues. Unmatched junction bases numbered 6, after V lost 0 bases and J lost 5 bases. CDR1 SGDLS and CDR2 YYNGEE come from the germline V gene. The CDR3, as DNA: TGTGCCAGCAGCGTAGACTCGAGCGGGAGAACCGGGGAGCTGTTTTTT. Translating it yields CASSVDSSGRTGELFF.

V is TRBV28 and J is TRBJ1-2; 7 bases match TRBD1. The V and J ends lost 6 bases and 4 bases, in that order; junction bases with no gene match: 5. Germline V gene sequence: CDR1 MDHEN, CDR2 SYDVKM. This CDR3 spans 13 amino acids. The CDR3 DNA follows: TGTGCCAGCAGCTTGACAGGGAGCTATGGCTACACCTTC. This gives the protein CASSLTGSYGYTF.

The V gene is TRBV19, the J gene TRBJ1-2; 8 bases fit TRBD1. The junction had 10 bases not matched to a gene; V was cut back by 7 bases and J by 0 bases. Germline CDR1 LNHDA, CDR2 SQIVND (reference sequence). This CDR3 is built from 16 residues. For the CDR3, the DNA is TGTGCCAGTACCTTACAGGGGGGCGGATCTAACTATGGCTACACCTTC. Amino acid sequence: CASTLQGGGSNYGYTF.

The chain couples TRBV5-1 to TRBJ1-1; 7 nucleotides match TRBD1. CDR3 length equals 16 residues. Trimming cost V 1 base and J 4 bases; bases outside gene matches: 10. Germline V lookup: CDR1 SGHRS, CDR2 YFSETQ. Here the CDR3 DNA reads TGCGCCAGCAGCTTGACTCGACAGGGTGGGGGCACTGAAGCTTTCTTT. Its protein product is CASSLTRQGGGTEAFF. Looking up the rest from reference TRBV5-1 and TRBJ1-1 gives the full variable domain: KAGVTQTPRYLIKTRGQQVTLSCSPISGHRSVSWYQQTPGQGLQFLFEYFSETQRNKGNFPGRFSGRQFSNSRSEMNVSTLELGDSALYLCASSLTRQGGGTEAFFGQGTRLTVV.

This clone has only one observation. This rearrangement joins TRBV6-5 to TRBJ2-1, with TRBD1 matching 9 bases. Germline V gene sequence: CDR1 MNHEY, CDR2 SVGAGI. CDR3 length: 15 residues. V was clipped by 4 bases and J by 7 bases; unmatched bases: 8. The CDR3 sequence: CASSSRDRAANEQFF. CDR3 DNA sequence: TGTGCCAGCAGTTCCCGGGACAGGGCTGCTAATGAGCAGTTCTTC.

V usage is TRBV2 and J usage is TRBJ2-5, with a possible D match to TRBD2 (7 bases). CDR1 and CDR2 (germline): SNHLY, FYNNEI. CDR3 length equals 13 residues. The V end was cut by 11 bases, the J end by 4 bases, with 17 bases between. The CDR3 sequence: CAGSWGGPETQYF. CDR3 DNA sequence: TGTGCCGGCTCTTGGGGGGGCCCAGAGACCCAGTACTTC. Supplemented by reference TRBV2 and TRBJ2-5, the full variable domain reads EPEVTQTPSHQVTQMGQEVILRCVPISNHLYFYWYRQILGQKVEFLVSFYNNEISEKSEIFDDQFSVERPDGSNFTLKIRSTKLEDSAMYFCAGSWGGPETQYFGPGTRLLVL.

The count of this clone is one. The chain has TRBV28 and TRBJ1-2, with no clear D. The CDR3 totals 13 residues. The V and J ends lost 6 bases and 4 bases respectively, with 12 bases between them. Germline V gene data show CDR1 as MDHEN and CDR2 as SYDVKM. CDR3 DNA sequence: TGTGCCAGCAGCCCGGGTGGGATCTATGGCTACACCTTC. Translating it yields CASSPGGIYGYTF.

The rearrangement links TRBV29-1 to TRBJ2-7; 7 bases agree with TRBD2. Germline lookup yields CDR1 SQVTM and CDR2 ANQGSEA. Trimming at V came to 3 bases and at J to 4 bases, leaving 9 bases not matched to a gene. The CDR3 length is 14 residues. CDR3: CSVEWAGEGYEQYF. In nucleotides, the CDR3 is TGCAGCGTTGAGTGGGCGGGAGAGGGGTACGAGCAGTACTTC.

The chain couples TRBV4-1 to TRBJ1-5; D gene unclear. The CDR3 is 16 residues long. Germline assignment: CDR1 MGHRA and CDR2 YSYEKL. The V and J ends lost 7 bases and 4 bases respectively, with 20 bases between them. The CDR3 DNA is TGCGCCAGCACCCTGGACCCCCTATTCGATAATCAGCCCCAGCATTTT. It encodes CASTLDPLFDNQPQHF.

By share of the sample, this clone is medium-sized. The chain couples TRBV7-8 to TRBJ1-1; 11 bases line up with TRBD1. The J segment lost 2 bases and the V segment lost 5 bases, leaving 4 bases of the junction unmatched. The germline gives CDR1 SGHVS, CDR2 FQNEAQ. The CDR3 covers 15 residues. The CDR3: CASSPRTGGNTEAFF. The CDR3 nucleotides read TGTGCCAGCAGCCCTCGGACAGGGGGCAACACTGAAGCTTTCTTT.

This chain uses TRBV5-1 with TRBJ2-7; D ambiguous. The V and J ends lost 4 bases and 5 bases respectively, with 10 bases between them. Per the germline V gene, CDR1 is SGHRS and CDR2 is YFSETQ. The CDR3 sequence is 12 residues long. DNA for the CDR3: TGCGCCAGCAGCCCGGATAAGGACGAGCAGTACTTC. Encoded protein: CASSPDKDEQYF.

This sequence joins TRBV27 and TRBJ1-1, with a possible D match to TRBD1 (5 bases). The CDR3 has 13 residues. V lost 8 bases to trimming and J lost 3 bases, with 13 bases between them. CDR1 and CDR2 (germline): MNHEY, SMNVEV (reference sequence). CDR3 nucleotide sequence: TGTGCCAGCGCGTCCGTAGGGGACACTGAAGCTTTCTTT. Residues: CASASVGDTEAFF.

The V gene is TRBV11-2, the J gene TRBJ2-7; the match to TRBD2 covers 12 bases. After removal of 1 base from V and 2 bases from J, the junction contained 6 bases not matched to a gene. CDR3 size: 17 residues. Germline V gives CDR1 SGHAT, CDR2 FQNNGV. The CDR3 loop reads CASSLVPRLAGAYEQYF. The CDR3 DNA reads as TGTGCCAGCAGCTTAGTCCCCCGACTAGCGGGGGCCTACGAGCAGTACTTC.

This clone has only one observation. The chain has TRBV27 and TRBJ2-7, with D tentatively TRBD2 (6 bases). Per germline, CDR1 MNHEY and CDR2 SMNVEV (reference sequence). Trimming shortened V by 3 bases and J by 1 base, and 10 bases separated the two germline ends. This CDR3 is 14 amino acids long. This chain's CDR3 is CASSLGSGSYEQYF. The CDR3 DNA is TGTGCCAGCAGTTTGGGTAGCGGTTCCTACGAGCAGTACTTC.

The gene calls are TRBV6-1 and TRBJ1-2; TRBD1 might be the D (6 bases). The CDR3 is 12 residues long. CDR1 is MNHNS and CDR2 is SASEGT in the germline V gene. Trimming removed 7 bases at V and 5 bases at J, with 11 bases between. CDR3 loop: CASTGTPYGYTF. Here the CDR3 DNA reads TGTGCCAGCACCGGGACACCATATGGCTACACCTTC.

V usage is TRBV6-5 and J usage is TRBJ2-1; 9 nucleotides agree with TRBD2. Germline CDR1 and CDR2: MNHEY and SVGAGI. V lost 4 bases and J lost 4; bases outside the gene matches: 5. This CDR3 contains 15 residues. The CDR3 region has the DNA TGTGCCAGCAGTTCTTTAGCGGGGGTTTACAATGAGCAGTTCTTC. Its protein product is CASSSLAGVYNEQFF.

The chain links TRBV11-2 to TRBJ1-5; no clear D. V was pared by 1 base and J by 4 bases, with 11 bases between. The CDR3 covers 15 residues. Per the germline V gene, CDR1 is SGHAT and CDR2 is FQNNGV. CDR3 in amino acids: CASSLAYSSNQPQHF. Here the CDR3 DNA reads TGTGCCAGCAGCTTAGCCTACAGCTCGAATCAGCCCCAGCATTTT.